The 14 T cell receptor beta chains below come from one sample, sequenced in a study of blood T cell repertoires in COVID-19. Data came from immunoSEQ multiplex PCR; TCRdb stores just in-frame clones and leaves some out. The repertoire consists of some 75,000 clones, with approximately 80% occurring once and the leading ten covering around 13%. Sequences were obtained from peripheral blood. The receptors derive from a man aged 50 or older with COVID-19, enrolled during active disease.

The chain couples TRBV20-1 to TRBJ1-5; 11 nucleotides line up with TRBD1. This CDR3 is 16 amino acids long. Germline V gene data show CDR1 as DFQATT and CDR2 as SNEGSKA (reference sequence). Trimming removed 3 bases from V and 3 bases from J; junction bases left unmatched: 7. CDR3 protein: CSASARTGGTNQPQHF. As DNA, the CDR3 is TGCAGTGCTAGTGCTCGGACAGGGGGCACCAATCAGCCCCAGCATTTT.

The rearrangement links TRBV5-1 to TRBJ2-3; TRBD1 matches at 8 bases. Germline V gene sequence: CDR1 SGHRS, CDR2 YFSETQ. With 0 bases clipped from V and 1 base from J, the junction kept 4 bases outside the gene matches. This CDR3 is built from 16 residues. DNA for the CDR3: TGCGCCAGCAGCTTGGATCAGGGGGCCGGCACAGATACGCAGTATTTT. It encodes CASSLDQGAGTDTQYF.

The chain carries TRBV5-1 and TRBJ2-1; 14 bases match TRBD2. CDR1 is SGHRS, CDR2 YFSETQ, per germline. The CDR3 runs 16 residues. J was trimmed by 9 bases and V by 2 bases; bases with no gene match: 7. DNA for the CDR3: TGCGCCAGCAGCTTACAACCGGGACTAGCGGGAGTTGAGCAGTTCTTC. Its protein is CASSLQPGLAGVEQFF. The full variable domain, its missing parts supplied by reference TRBV5-1 and TRBJ2-1, is KAGVTQTPRYLIKTRGQQVTLSCSPISGHRSVSWYQQTPGQGLQFLFEYFSETQRNKGNFPGRFSGRQFSNSRSEMNVSTLELGDSALYLCASSLQPGLAGVEQFFGPGTRLTVL.

The chain uses TRBV9 and TRBJ1-5; D gene unclear. The ends were cut back, 0 bases at V and 2 bases at J, with 12 bases in the middle. Germline V gives CDR1 SGDLS, CDR2 YYNGEE. This CDR3 has 16 amino acids. The chain's CDR3 is CASSVATQEGNQPQHF. CDR3 coding DNA: TGTGCCAGCAGCGTAGCGACTCAGGAGGGCAATCAGCCCCAGCATTTT.

The chain employs TRBV19 and TRBJ1-5, with D hard to call. With 3 bases removed from V and 3 bases from J, the gap between germline ends came to 12 bases. CDR1 and CDR2 from the germline V gene are LNHDA and SQIVND (reference sequence). The CDR3 consists of 15 residues. Written as DNA, the CDR3 is TGTGCCAGTAGTATGCCACGAGGCAACAATCAGCCCCAGCATTTT. It translates to CASSMPRGNNQPQHF. Based on the CDR3 plus reference TRBV19 and TRBJ1-5, the full variable domain is DGGITQSPKYLFRKEGQNVTLSCEQNLNHDAMYWYRQDPGQGLRLIYYSQIVNDFQKGDIAEGYSVSREKKESFPLTVTSAQKNPTAFYLCASSMPRGNNQPQHFGDGTRLSIL.

The V and J genes are TRBV6-5 and TRBJ1-2; 8 bases line up with TRBD1. Trimming cost V 5 bases and J 4 bases; bases outside gene matches: 9. Looked up from germline, CDR1 is MNHEY and CDR2 is SVGAGI. This CDR3 has 15 residues. The CDR3 loop is CASSPRQGTIYGYTF. For the CDR3, the DNA is TGTGCCAGCAGTCCCCGACAGGGGACTATCTATGGCTACACCTTC.

The CDR3 DNA sequence: TGCAGCGTTGAAGATACAAAACAGGTCTCTGGAAACACCATATATTTT. It is translated as CSVEDTKQVSGNTIYF. The chain uses TRBV29-1 and TRBJ1-3; D perhaps matches TRBD1 (5 bases). There are 16 residues in the CDR3. V gave up 0 bases and J gave up 0 bases, with 12 bases separating them. The germline V gene has CDR1 SQVTM and CDR2 ANQGSEA.

The rearrangement links TRBV10-3 to TRBJ2-7; TRBD2 aligns across 9 bases. CDR3 length: 15 amino acids. V gave up 0 bases and J gave up 3 bases; unmatched junction bases: 3. CDR1 is ENHRY and CDR2 is SYGVKD in the germline V gene. CDR3 residues: CAISESLLAGYEQYF. The CDR3 DNA reads as TGTGCCATCAGTGAGTCGCTACTAGCGGGCTACGAGCAGTACTTC.

The V gene is TRBV6-4, the J gene TRBJ2-1, with D tentatively TRBD2 (6 bases). Between the trimmed V and J ends, which lost 2 bases and 7 bases, there was a span of 12 bases. The CDR3 has 14 amino acids. CDR1 is MRHNA and CDR2 is SNTAGT in the germline V gene. As DNA, the CDR3 is TGTGCCAGCAGTGACACATCGGGAGCGAATGAGCAGTTCTTC. Residues: CASSDTSGANEQFF.

With regard to this clone: The same CDR3 is also encoded by other DNA sequences in this sample. The chain links TRBV9 to TRBJ1-5; D may be TRBD1 (5 bases). The germline V gene encodes CDR1 SGDLS and CDR2 YYNGEE. The V end lost 0 bases, the J end lost 2 bases, and 6 bases lay between the germline ends. The CDR3 consists of 14 residues. The CDR3 region is CASSVGGGNQPQHF. The CDR3 bases are TGTGCCAGCAGCGTAGGGGGGGGCAATCAGCCCCAGCATTTT.

The chain joins TRBV18 to TRBJ2-5, with 7 bases that match TRBD1. The CDR3 runs 14 residues. The V segment lost 2 bases and the J segment 3 bases; nucleotides outside the gene matches: 3. Per the germline V gene, CDR1 is KGHSH and CDR2 is LQKENI. The CDR3 region is CASSPGTVKETQYF. CDR3 coding DNA: TGTGCCAGCTCACCAGGGACAGTTAAAGAGACCCAGTACTTC.

V and J are TRBV12-3 or TRBV12-4 and TRBJ2-2; 7 bases match TRBD1. The CDR3 covers 12 residues. The CDR3 region is CATDRSTGELFF. For the CDR3, the DNA is TGTGCGACGGACAGGAGCACCGGGGAGCTGTTTTTT.

The gene calls are TRBV7-9 and TRBJ2-1; maybe TRBD2 (5 bases). CDR1 and CDR2 (germline): SEHNR, FQNEAQ (reference sequence). Trimming cost V 4 bases and J 1 base, with 11 bases left between them. There are 15 residues in the CDR3. The chain's CDR3 is CASSSPGGSYNEQFF. In DNA form, the CDR3 reads TGTGCCAGCAGCTCACCCGGAGGTTCCTACAATGAGCAGTTCTTC. Combining the CDR3 with reference TRBV7-9 and TRBJ2-1 gives the whole variable domain DTGVSQNPRHKITKRGQNVTFRCDPISEHNRLYWYRQTLGQGPEFLTYFQNEAQLEKSRLLSDRFSAERPKGSFSTLEIQRTEQGDSAMYLCASSSPGGSYNEQFFGPGTRLTVL.

This clone appeared a single time. V is TRBV4-2 and J is TRBJ2-4; TRBD1 matches 12 bases. Germline values: CDR1 LGHNA, CDR2 YNFKEQ. J gave up 8 bases and V 0 bases, and 5 bases lay outside the gene matches. The CDR3 is 16 amino acids. The CDR3 nucleotides are TGTGCCAGCAGCCAAGATCCGGGACAGGGGGCGGACATTCAGTACTTC. Protein sequence: CASSQDPGQGADIQYF.